The 14 T cell receptor beta chains below were found in one sample sequenced in a study of T cell repertoires in cytomegalovirus infection. Antigens for these TCRs are unknown. TCRdb ran MiXCR on the reads and lists one entry per CDR3 protein. The sample yields hundreds of thousands of distinct CDR3 sequences, roughly 31% seen once. The sequences come from cultured CD8+ T cells from PBMCs, collected from culture after CMV antigen stimulation. Source of these receptors: a human donor in good health (CMV status not recorded). Some clones in this sample may be carry-over from other donors' samples.

This clonotype was observed a single time. The chain recombines TRBV6-6 with TRBJ2-2; TRBD1 aligns across 9 bases. The V gene's germline CDR1 is MNHNY and CDR2 SVGAGI (reference sequence). Germline trimming cut 2 bases from V and 4 bases from J; bases unmatched to any gene: 8. This CDR3 has 17 residues. The CDR3 DNA reads as TGTGCCAGCAGTTACCGGGACAGGGACGAAGGCACCGGGGAGCTGTTTTTT. It specifies CASSYRDRDEGTGELFF.

This chain links TRBV6-5 with TRBJ1-1; D unresolved. Trimming took 6 bases from V and 5 from J, leaving 13 bases between them. There are 13 residues in the CDR3. CDR1 is MNHEY and CDR2 is SVGAGI in the germline V gene. Here the CDR3 DNA reads TGTGCCAGCAGCATCTTGGCCCTTACTGAAGCTTTCTTT. This gives the protein CASSILALTEAFF.

The gene calls are TRBV19 and TRBJ2-3; D not resolved. Germline V lookup: CDR1 LNHDA, CDR2 SQIVND (reference sequence). Trimming removed 3 bases from V and 5 bases from J, with 12 bases in between. The CDR3 totals 14 residues. The CDR3 spells CASSILGSGDTQYF. CDR3 bases: TGTGCCAGTAGTATTCTGGGCTCGGGAGATACGCAGTATTTT.

The chain links TRBV4-1 to TRBJ2-7, with D perhaps assigned TRBD1 or TRBD2 (5 bases each). With 3 bases removed from V and 1 base from J, the gap between germline ends came to 13 bases. Germline CDR1 reads MGHRA; CDR2 reads YSYEKL. This CDR3 comprises 15 residues. The CDR3 DNA reads as TGCGCCAGCAGCCAGCCGGGACGGATTTCCTACGAGCAGTACTTC. This sequence encodes CASSQPGRISYEQYF.

This chain uses TRBV9 with TRBJ2-5; D might be TRBD2 (5 bases). The CDR3 extends over 15 amino acids. The germline gives CDR1 SGDLS, CDR2 YYNGEE. Trimming removed 0 bases at V and 4 bases at J, with 13 bases between. The CDR3 DNA is TGTGCCAGCAGCGTAGCGAGCGGTTCGGGAGAGACCCAGTACTTC. Translated, it gives CASSVASGSGETQYF.

This clonotype was observed a few times. This chain links TRBV7-9 with TRBJ1-1; D remains unclear. CDR3 length: 14 residues. Trimming left V 3 bases short and J 5 bases short, with 13 bases between. From germline, CDR1 is SEHNR and CDR2 FQNEAQ (reference sequence). The CDR3 loop is CASSFGVAGTEAFF. In nucleotides, the CDR3 is TGTGCCAGCAGCTTTGGGGTCGCGGGGACTGAAGCTTTCTTT.

V and J are TRBV10-3 and TRBJ1-5; tentative D call: TRBD1 (6 bases). The ends were cut back, 6 bases at V and 7 bases at J, with 13 bases in the middle. This CDR3 has 13 residues. From germline, CDR1 is ENHRY and CDR2 SYGVKD. CDR3 region: CAISLSGEQPQHF. The CDR3 bases are TGTGCCATCAGCCTTTCAGGGGAGCAGCCCCAGCATTTT.

The chain carries TRBV7-9 and TRBJ1-1; 7 positions agree with TRBD1. This CDR3 contains 12 residues. The germline gives CDR1 SEHNR, CDR2 FQNEAQ (reference sequence). J lost 5 bases, V lost 6 bases, and 3 bases had no gene match. CDR3 coding DNA: TGTGCCAGCAGATCGACAGGGACTGAAGCTTTCTTT. Encoded protein: CASRSTGTEAFF. Looking up the rest from reference TRBV7-9 and TRBJ1-1 gives the full variable domain: DTGVSQNPRHKITKRGQNVTFRCDPISEHNRLYWYRQTLGQGPEFLTYFQNEAQLEKSRLLSDRFSAERPKGSFSTLEIQRTEQGDSAMYLCASRSTGTEAFFGQGTRLTVV.

The chain combines TRBV27 with TRBJ2-7; D is ambiguous. V was trimmed by 3 bases and J by 1 base, leaving 7 bases between them. This CDR3 has 13 residues. Germline CDR1 reads MNHEY; CDR2 reads SMNVEV (reference sequence). The CDR3 loop reads CASSFGPSYEQYV. For the CDR3, the DNA is TGTGCCAGCAGTTTTGGACCTTCCTACGAGCAGTACGTC.

The chain is built from TRBV2 and TRBJ1-4; 9 bases match TRBD1. CDR1 is SNHLY, CDR2 FYNNEI, per germline. V shed 3 bases, J shed 8 bases, and the junction held 7 bases outside the gene matches. The CDR3 consists of 15 residues. The CDR3 sequence is CASSEAQGALEKLFF. The DNA of the CDR3 is TGTGCCAGCAGTGAGGCACAGGGGGCTTTAGAAAAACTGTTTTTT.

The chain combines TRBV19 with TRBJ2-1; D uncertain. Germline V gene data show CDR1 as LNHDA and CDR2 as SQIVND (reference sequence). Trimming cost V 7 bases and J 1 base, with 11 bases left between them. This CDR3 has 14 amino acids. The DNA of the CDR3 is TGTGCCAGTACTGGGCAGACGTCCTACAATGAGCAGTTCTTC. The encoded protein is CASTGQTSYNEQFF.

The V and J genes are TRBV12-5 and TRBJ2-2; D is undetermined. The CDR3 spans 13 residues. The germline CDR1 and CDR2 sequences are LGHNT and FRNRAP. Trimming took off 3 bases at V and 3 bases at J, with 5 bases between the two ends. In nucleotides, the CDR3 is TGTGCTAGTGGTTTCCCTCACACCGGGGAGCTGTTTTTT. It is translated as CASGFPHTGELFF.

This clonotype came up a few times. The chain couples TRBV27 to TRBJ2-1; no clear D. Germline CDR1 is MNHEY and CDR2 is SMNVEV (reference sequence). The CDR3 loop spans 14 amino acids. The V and J ends lost 0 bases and 4 bases respectively, with 7 bases between them. For the CDR3, the DNA is TGTGCCAGCAGTTTATCTAGTTTGTACAATGAGCAGTTCTTC. Its translation is CASSLSSLYNEQFF.

This clonotype showed up many times. The V and J genes are TRBV7-8 and TRBJ2-1; TRBD2 is a possible D gene (7 bases). Germline CDR1 SGHVS, CDR2 FQNEAQ. The CDR3 is made up of 15 amino acids. V lost 4 bases and J 5 bases, leaving 15 bases between the germline ends. CDR3 sequence: CASSWRGAGDNEQFF. Here the CDR3 DNA reads TGTGCCAGCAGCTGGAGGGGGGCGGGGGACAATGAGCAGTTCTTC.